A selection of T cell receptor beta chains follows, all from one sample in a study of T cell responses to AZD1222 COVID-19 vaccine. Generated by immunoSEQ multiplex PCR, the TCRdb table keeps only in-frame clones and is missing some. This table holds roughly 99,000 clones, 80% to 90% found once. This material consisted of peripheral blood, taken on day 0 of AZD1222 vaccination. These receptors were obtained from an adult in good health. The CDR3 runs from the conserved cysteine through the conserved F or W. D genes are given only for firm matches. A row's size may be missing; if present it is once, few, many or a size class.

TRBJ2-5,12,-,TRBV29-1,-,TGCAGCTTCAGGGTTGGAGAAGAGACCCAGTACTTC,CSFRVGEETQYF
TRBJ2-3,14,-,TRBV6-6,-,TGTGCCAGCAGTTGGCCAGTAGGCACAGATACGCAGTATTTT,CASSWPVGTDTQYF
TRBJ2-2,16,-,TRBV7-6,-,TGTGCCAGCAGCCCTCGTCAGGGGACGAACACCGGGGAGCTGTTTTTT,CASSPRQGTNTGELFF
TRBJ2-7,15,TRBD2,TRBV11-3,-,TGTGCCAGCAGCTCGGAAGCGGGAGTGGACTACGAGCAGTACTTC,CASSSEAGVDYEQYF
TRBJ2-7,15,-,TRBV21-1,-,TGTGCCAGCAGCCCTTGGGGCGGATCCTTTAGCGAGCAGTACTTC,CASSPWGGSFSEQYF
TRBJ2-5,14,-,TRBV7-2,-,TGTGCCAGCAGCTTAGCGGGGACTCAAGAGACCCAGTACTTC,CASSLAGTQETQYF
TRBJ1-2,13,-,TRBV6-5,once,TGTGCCAGCAGTTCGACAGACTACTATGGCTACACCTTC,CASSSTDYYGYTF
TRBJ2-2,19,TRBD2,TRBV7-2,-,TGTGCCAGCAGCTTAGGACTAGCGGGAGGGGGAGCGAACACCGGGGAGCTGTTTTTT,CASSLGLAGGGANTGELFF
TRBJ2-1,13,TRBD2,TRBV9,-,TGTGCCAGCAGCGGAGGGACTAGAGATGAGCAGTTCTTC,CASSGGTRDEQFF
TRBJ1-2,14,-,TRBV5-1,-,TGCGCCAGCAGCTTGGAGGAGGGACGGAATGGCTACACCTTC,CASSLEEGRNGYTF
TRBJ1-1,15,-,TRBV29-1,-,TGCAGCGCCCGACGGCAGAGTTCTCTTAACACTGAAGCTTTCTTT,CSARRQSSLNTEAFF
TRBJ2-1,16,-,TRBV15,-,TGTGCCACCAGCCCCTTGGGGGGAAAGTTTTACAATGAGCAGTTCTTC,CATSPLGGKFYNEQFF
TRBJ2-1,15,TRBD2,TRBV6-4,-,TGTGCCAGCAGTGAGCGGTTCACGGGAGGGGATGAGCAGTTCTTC,CASSERFTGGDEQFF
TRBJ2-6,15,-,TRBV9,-,TGTGCCAGCAGCGCCACTCCCTTTGGGGCCAACGTCCTGACTTTC,CASSATPFGANVLTF
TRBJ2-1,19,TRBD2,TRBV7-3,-,TGTGCCAGCAGCTTAAGACTAGCGGGAGGTTCGGTCTTAAGGGGTGAGCAGTTCTTC,CASSLRLAGGSVLRGEQFF
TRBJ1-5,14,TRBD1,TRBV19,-,TGTGCCAGTAGTCGGACAGGGGGCGGTCAGCCCCAGCATTTT,CASSRTGGGQPQHF
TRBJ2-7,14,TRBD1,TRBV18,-,TGTGCCAGCTCAGCTACCGGGACAGGGGTTGAGCAGTACTTC,CASSATGTGVEQYF
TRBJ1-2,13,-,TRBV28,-,TGTGCCAGCATTACAACCCTCGGCTATGGCTACACCTTC,CASITTLGYGYTF
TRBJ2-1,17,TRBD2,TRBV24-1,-,TGTGCCACCAGTGATTGGACCGGGACTAGCGGGAGTTTTGCGCAGTTCTTC,CATSDWTGTSGSFAQFF
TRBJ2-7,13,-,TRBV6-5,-,TGTGCCAGCAGTCGGTACTTATCCTACGAGCAGTACTTC,CASSRYLSYEQYF
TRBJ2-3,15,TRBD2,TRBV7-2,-,TGTGCCAGCAGCCGTAGCGGGACTAGCACAGATACGCAGTATTTT,CASSRSGTSTDTQYF
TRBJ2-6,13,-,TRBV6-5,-,TGTGCCAGCAGTTCCCCTGGGGCCAACGTCCTGACTTTC,CASSSPGANVLTF
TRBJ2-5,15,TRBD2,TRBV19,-,TGTGCCAGTAGTACACTAGCGGGCAGAAAAGAGACCCAGTACTTC,CASSTLAGRKETQYF
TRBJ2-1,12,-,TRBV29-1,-,TGCAGCGTGGACAGTACCGGCAATGAGCAGTTCTTC,CSVDSTGNEQFF
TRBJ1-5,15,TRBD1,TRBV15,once,TGTGCCACCAGCAGAACGGACAGGGCGGATCAGCCCCAGCATTTT,CATSRTDRADQPQHF
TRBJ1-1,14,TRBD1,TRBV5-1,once,TGCGCCAGCAGCGCTTCGGACAGGGGGCAAGGAGCTTTCTTT,CASSASDRGQGAFF
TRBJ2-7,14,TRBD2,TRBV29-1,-,TGCAGCGTTGTATCTGGCGGGAGACTCGACGAGCAGTACTTC,CSVVSGGRLDEQYF
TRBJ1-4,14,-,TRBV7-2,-,TGTGCCAGCAGCGCCGGAGGGGGGAATGAAAAACTGTTTTTT,CASSAGGGNEKLFF
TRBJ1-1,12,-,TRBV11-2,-,TGTGCCAGCAGCCCCTCGGTAGCTGAAGCTTTCTTT,CASSPSVAEAFF
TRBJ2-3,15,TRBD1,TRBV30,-,TGTGCCTGGAGTCGGAAGGACAGGGGTTTGCGTACGCAGTATTTT,CAWSRKDRGLRTQYF
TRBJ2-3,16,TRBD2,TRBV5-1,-,TGCGCCAGCAGCGGGTCAGCGGGAGGGCCGCAAGATACGCAGTATTTT,CASSGSAGGPQDTQYF
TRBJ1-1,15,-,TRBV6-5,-,TGTGCCAGCACCCAAAATCCGACAGAAAACACTGAAGCTTTCTTT,CASTQNPTENTEAFF
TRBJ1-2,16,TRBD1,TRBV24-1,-,TGTGCCACCAGTGATGCCCCCGGGACAGCGTCCCGATTCTACACCTTC,CATSDAPGTASRFYTF
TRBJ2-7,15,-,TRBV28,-,TGTGCCAGCAGTTTGGGACATTCTGCCTCCTACGAGCAGTACTTC,CASSLGHSASYEQYF
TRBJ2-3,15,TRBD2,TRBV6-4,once,TGTGCCAGCAGTGACAGCGGGGGCAGCACAGATACGCAGTATTTT,CASSDSGGSTDTQYF
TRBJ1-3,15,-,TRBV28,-,TGTGCCAGCAGTTTTGTGGGGTTGCGTGGAAACACCATATATTTT,CASSFVGLRGNTIYF
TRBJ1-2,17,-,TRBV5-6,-,TGTGCCAGCGACACAGGGAAGAATAGAAATCTAAACTATGGCTACACCTTC,CASDTGKNRNLNYGYTF
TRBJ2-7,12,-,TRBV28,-,TGTGCCAGTTCGAGCGAGAGGGCAGGGGAGTACTTC,CASSSERAGEYF
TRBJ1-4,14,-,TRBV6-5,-,TGTGCCAGCAGCAAAGGGGATACGGGGGAAAAACTGTTTTTT,CASSKGDTGEKLFF